A single sample is the source of the 12 T cell receptor beta chains below, sequenced in a study of vaccination and CD4 T cells after COVID-19. Once obtained from cultured CD4+ T cells, the DNA was sequenced using the Oncomine TCR Beta short-read assay. Each CDR3 protein is one row after TCRdb ran MiXCR on the PCR reads. This table holds about 15,000 distinct CDR3 sequences, 26% found once. No antigen is known for these receptors. As to treatment: roughly ten-day PBMC culture with coronavirus spike peptide pools or control peptides (ViraFEST assay). Sequenced sample: cultured CD4+ T cells from blood. Receptor source: a human donor with COVID-19.

This clonotype was seen only a few times. V gene TRBV28 combines with J gene TRBJ2-3, with D perhaps TRBD1 (6 bases). Trimming removed 6 bases at V and 2 bases at J, with 18 bases between. In germline, CDR1 is MDHEN, CDR2 SYDVKM. CDR3 size: 16 residues. The CDR3 loop reads CASSLPPGQYTDTQYF. In nucleotides, the CDR3 is TGTGCCAGCAGCCTACCCCCAGGACAGTACACAGATACGCAGTATTTT. Together with reference TRBV28 and TRBJ2-3, the CDR3 gives the full variable domain: DVKVTQSSRYLVKRTGEKVFLECVQDMDHENMFWYRQDPGLGLRLIYFSYDVKMKEKGDIPEGYSVSREKKERFSLILESASTNQTSMYLCASSLPPGQYTDTQYFGPGTRLTVL.

This clonotype has a handful of counts. Here the CDR3 DNA reads TGCGCCAGCAGCTTCGACAGGGCGGAACAGGGCTACACCTTC. It yields the protein CASSFDRAEQGYTF. This chain connects TRBV5-1 to TRBJ1-2; 7 positions agree with TRBD1. CDR1 is SGHRS and CDR2 is YFSETQ in the germline V gene. The CDR3 extends over 14 amino acids. With V trimmed by 2 bases and J by 8 bases, 9 bases remained unmatched.

V usage is TRBV6-5 and J usage is TRBJ1-1; D not certain. This CDR3 has 16 residues. Germline V gives CDR1 MNHEY, CDR2 SVGAGI. V lost 2 bases and J lost 1, with 14 bases in between. The CDR3 DNA follows: TGTGCCAGCAGTTACCAGCAAGGGCGGAAGAACACTGAAGCTTTCTTT. This gives the protein CASSYQQGRKNTEAFF.

This chain joins TRBV24-1 and TRBJ2-7, with 12 bases fitting TRBD2. The CDR3 consists of 16 residues. The ends lost 4 bases at V and 3 bases at J; junction bases unmatched: 6. From germline, CDR1 is KGHDR and CDR2 SFDVKD. CDR3 region: CATSDPGLAGNYEQYF. The CDR3 region has the DNA TGTGCCACCAGTGACCCCGGACTAGCGGGGAACTACGAGCAGTACTTC.

Within the sample, this clonotype is medium-sized. The CDR3 bases are TGTGCCAGCAGTTACTCGTTGGGAGGGCCCCAGCATTTT. Encoded protein: CASSYSLGGPQHF. This chain joins TRBV6-5 and TRBJ1-5; no reliable D call. CDR3 size: 13 residues. Germline V gives CDR1 MNHEY, CDR2 SVGAGI. With 0 bases removed from V and 9 bases from J, the gap between germline ends came to 9 bases.

This clonotype was recorded a few times. The chain employs TRBV11-3 and TRBJ2-5; perhaps TRBD1 as D (6 bases). The CDR3 contains 15 residues. The V and J ends lost 1 base and 2 bases respectively, with 11 bases between them. From germline, CDR1 is SGHNT and CDR2 YENEEA. The CDR3 DNA reads as TGTGCCAGCAGCTTAGCGGCCAGGGGACAAGAGACCCAGTACTTC. Residues: CASSLAARGQETQYF. The full variable domain, rest sourced from reference TRBV11-3 and TRBJ2-5, is EAGVVQSPRYKIIEKKQPVAFWCNPISGHNTLYWYLQNLGQGPELLIRYENEEAVDDSQLPKDRFSAERLKGVDSTLKIQPAELGDSAVYLCASSLAARGQETQYFGPGTRLLVL.

Only one count was recorded for this clonotype. The rearrangement joins TRBV6-5 to TRBJ2-1, with D perhaps being TRBD1 or TRBD2 (5 bases each). The V end lost 0 bases, the J end lost 7 bases, and 10 bases lay between the germline ends. Germline V gives CDR1 MNHEY, CDR2 SVGAGI. The length of the CDR3 is 14 residues. CDR3 amino acids: CASSYSIWGNEQFF. DNA for the CDR3: TGTGCCAGCAGTTACTCGATTTGGGGGAATGAGCAGTTCTTC.

The V call is TRBV19, the J call TRBJ2-7, with TRBD2 matching over 11 bases. After removal of 6 bases from V and 6 bases from J, the junction contained 10 bases not matched to a gene. Germline CDR1 LNHDA, CDR2 SQIVND (reference sequence). The CDR3 runs 15 residues. The CDR3 nucleotides are TGTGCCAGTAGCACCAATCTAGCGGGGGGAGCCGAGCAGTACTTC. Its protein is CASSTNLAGGAEQYF.

In the case of this clonotype: Given the absence of the conserved phenylalanine or tryptophan at the CDR3 end, a read error is likely. The chain has TRBV15 and TRBJ1-1, with a possible D match to TRBD1 (5 bases). The V gene lost 6 bases and the J gene lost 1 base, with 21 bases spanning the gap. The CDR3 length is 17 residues. CDR1 and CDR2 from the germline V gene are LNHNV and YYDKDF (reference sequence). This CDR3 is CATRNLGAIGGNTEAFS. Here the CDR3 DNA reads TGTGCCACCAGGAACCTTGGGGCCATTGGAGGGAACACTGAAGCTTTCTCT.

The J gene is TRBJ1-5, the V gene TRBV2; tentatively, D is TRBD1 (6 bases). In germline, CDR1 is SNHLY, CDR2 FYNNEI. V was pared by 1 base and J by 7 bases, with 17 bases between. The CDR3 runs to 16 residues. This CDR3 reads CASSEGGLTGTQPQHF. Here the CDR3 DNA reads TGTGCCAGCAGTGAAGGGGGTCTAACAGGGACCCAGCCCCAGCATTTT.

The CDR3: CASRQRSNQPQHF. In DNA, the CDR3 is TGTGCCAGCAGACAGCGTAGCAATCAGCCCCAGCATTTT. This chain links TRBV6-2 or TRBV6-3 with TRBJ1-5, with D unresolved. Germline lookup yields CDR1 MNHEY and CDR2 SVGEGT. The V end was cut by 6 bases, the J end by 0 bases, with 6 bases between. This CDR3 has 13 amino acids.

The chain uses TRBV7-2 and TRBJ1-2, with a tentative D call TRBD1 (5 bases). V was pared by 6 bases and J by 3 bases, with 17 bases between. The CDR3 loop spans 15 amino acids. Germline V gene lookup returns CDR1 SGHTA and CDR2 FQGNSA. The CDR3, as DNA: TGTGCCAGCAGACCAGGGCAGAGTAACCACTATGGCTACACCTTC. It translates to CASRPGQSNHYGYTF.